This T cell receptor (beta chain) is from a study of blood T cell repertoires in COVID-19 (dated by TCRdb to 2020 to 2021). For context, the study as a whole: Samples from collaborators originated in the United States, Italy and Spain and spanned both the acute and convalescent phases of COVID-19. The prospective study material was composed of cDNA or gDNA derived from T cells, B-cell-depleted T cells, or PBMCs. The dataset comprised deeply sampled blood TCRbeta repertoires from subjects exposed to, actively infected with, or recovered from COVID-19. The repertoires were made available in a free public database intended to serve as a resource for research on the immune response to SARS-CoV-2. Samples came from the ongoing ImmuneRACE study (first 160 participants) plus 1,254 subjects from 6 global collaborators. Sample metadata almost always included a de-identified subject ID, COVID-19 status, age in years and sex. HLA class I and class II types, where available, came from metadata supplied by the sample provider rather than from assay-based typing. The research as a whole found: The quantity of clinical and demographic metadata differed by source and by participant and was supplied without curation.

Participants in the prospective study were aged about 18 to 95 years, lived in 20 to 25 United States geographic areas, and enrolled through a virtual design. In the prospective study, cohorts were assigned on the basis of participant-reported clinical history obtained from a screening survey and a study questionnaire. In the prospective study, whole blood, serum and a nasopharyngeal or oropharyngeal swab were collected from each participant by mobile phlebotomists. Participants in the prospective study had the option to provide additional blood draws and questionnaires over an approximately 2-month period. Blood samples from the prospective study were shipped frozen or at room temperature prior to DNA extraction. TCRbeta CDR3 regions were amplified from genomic DNA by means of the immunoSEQ Assay, a bias-controlled multiplex PCR. On the study's bioinformatics: The number of nucleated cells in each sample was estimated from the amplification of reference gene primers within the assay. To quantify the absolute abundance of each unique TCRbeta CDR3 rearrangement, sequence reads were collapsed and filtered. For each sample, productive Simpson clonality was calculated as the square root of Simpson's diversity index across productive rearrangements. TCRdb took over this immuneACCESS table, retaining in-frame rearrangements with V and J assigned. Such tables are incomplete; in checked studies, under half of the missing clones stem from an unresolved V gene, and the remainder is unexplained. V, J and clone size are those of that table, while D and trimming were read from the DNA. The sample has approximately 300,000 clones on record, 90% of them singletons. The top ten constitute around 4.3% of the sample.

CDR1 and CDR2, per the germline V gene (reference sequence), are SEHNR and FQNEAQ. There are 17 amino acids in the CDR3, from cysteine to phenylalanine inclusive. Only the CDR3 portion is preserved as DNA: 51 bases, with reading frame beginning at the first base. V loses 4 bases at its end and J loses 3 bases; junction bases beyond the gene matches: 12. This clone was found many times. What antigen it recognizes has not been identified. No quality values exist for individual bases; no much larger clone is one base distant. The sequence is built from TRBV7-9 and TRBJ2-5, with TRBD2 identical over 9 junction bases. Sequenced sample: PBMCs or T cells enriched from blood (not recorded which). This TCR came from a woman between 18 and 30 years old with acute COVID-19. CDR3 region: CASSSRWTSVIEETQYF. The DNA sequence is as follows: TGTGCCAGCAGCTCCAGATGGACTAGCGTGATAGAAGAGACCCAGTACTTC.